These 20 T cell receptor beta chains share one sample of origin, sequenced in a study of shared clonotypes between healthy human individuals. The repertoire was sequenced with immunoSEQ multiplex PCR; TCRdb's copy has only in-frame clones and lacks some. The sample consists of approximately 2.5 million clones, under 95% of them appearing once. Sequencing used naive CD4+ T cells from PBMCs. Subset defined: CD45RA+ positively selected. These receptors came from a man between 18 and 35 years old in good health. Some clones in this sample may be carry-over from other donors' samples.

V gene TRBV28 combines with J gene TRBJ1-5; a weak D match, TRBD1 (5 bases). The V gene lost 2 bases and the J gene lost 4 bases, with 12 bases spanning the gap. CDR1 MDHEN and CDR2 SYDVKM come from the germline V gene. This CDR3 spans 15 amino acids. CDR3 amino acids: CASSLTGPGNQPQHF. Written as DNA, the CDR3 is TGTGCCAGCAGTTTAACGGGACCGGGGAATCAGCCCCAGCATTTT. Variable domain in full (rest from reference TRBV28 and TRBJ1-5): DVKVTQSSRYLVKRTGEKVFLECVQDMDHENMFWYRQDPGLGLRLIYFSYDVKMKEKGDIPEGYSVSREKKERFSLILESASTNQTSMYLCASSLTGPGNQPQHFGDGTRLSIL.

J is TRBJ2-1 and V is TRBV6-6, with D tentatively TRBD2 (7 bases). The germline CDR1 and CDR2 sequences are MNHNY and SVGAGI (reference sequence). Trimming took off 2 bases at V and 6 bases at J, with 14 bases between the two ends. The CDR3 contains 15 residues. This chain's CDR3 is CASSYGGARGNEQFF. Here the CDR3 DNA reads TGTGCCAGCAGTTACGGGGGGGCGCGGGGCAATGAGCAGTTCTTC.

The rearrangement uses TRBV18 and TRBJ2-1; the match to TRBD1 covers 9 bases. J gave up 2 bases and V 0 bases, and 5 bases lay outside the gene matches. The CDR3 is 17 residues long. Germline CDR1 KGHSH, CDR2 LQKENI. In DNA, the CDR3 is TGTGCCAGCTCACCACCGAGCGGGACAGGGACCTACAATGAGCAGTTCTTC. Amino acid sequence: CASSPPSGTGTYNEQFF.

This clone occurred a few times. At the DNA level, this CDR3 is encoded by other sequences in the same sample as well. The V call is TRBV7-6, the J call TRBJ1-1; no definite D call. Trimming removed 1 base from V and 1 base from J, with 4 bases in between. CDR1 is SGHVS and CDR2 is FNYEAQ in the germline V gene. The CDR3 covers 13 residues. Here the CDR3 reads CASSLGRNTEAFF. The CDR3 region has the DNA TGTGCCAGCAGCTTAGGGAGGAACACTGAAGCTTTCTTT.

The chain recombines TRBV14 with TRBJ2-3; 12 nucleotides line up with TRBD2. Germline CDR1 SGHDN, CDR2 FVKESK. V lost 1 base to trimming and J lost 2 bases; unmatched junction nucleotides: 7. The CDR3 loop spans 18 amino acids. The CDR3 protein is CASSQGRGLAGNTDTQYF. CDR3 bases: TGTGCCAGCAGCCAAGGACGAGGACTAGCGGGAAACACAGATACGCAGTATTTT.

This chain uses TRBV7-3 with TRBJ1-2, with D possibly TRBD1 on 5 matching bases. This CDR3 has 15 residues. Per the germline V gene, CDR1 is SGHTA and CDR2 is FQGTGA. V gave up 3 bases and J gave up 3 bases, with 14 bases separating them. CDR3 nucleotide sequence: TGTGCCAGCAGCTTGGGCGCAGGACATTACTATGGCTACACCTTC. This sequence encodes CASSLGAGHYYGYTF.

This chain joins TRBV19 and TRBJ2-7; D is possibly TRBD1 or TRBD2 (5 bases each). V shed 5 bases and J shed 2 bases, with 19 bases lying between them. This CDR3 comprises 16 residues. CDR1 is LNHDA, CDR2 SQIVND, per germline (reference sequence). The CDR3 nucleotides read TGTGCCAGTAGTGTGAACCGGGACCCAATGACCTACGAGCAGTACTTC. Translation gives CASSVNRDPMTYEQYF.

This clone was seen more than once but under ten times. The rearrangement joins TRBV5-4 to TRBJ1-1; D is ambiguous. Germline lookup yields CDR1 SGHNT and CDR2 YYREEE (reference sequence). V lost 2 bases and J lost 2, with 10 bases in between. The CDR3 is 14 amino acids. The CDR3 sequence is CASSFEAVNTEAFF. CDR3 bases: TGTGCCAGCAGCTTTGAAGCGGTTAACACTGAAGCTTTCTTT.

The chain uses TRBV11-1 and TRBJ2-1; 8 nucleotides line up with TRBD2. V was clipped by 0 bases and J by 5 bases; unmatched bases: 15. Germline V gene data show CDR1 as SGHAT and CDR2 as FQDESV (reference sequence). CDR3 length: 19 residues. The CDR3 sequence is CASSLARGGRSLGDNEQFF. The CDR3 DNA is TGTGCCAGCAGCTTAGCGCGGGGCGGGAGGAGTCTTGGAGACAATGAGCAGTTCTTC.

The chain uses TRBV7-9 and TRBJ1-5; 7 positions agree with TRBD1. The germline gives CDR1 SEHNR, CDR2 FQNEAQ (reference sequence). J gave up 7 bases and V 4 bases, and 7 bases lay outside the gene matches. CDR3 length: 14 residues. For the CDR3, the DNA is TGTGCCAGCAGCTCCACAGGGGTGATGCAGCCCCAGCATTTT. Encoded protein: CASSSTGVMQPQHF.

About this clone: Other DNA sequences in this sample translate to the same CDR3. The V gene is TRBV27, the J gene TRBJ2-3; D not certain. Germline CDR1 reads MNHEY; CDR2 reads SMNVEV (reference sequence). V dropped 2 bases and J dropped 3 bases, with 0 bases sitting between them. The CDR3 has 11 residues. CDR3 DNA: TGTGCCAGCAGTTTAACAGATACGCAGTATTTT. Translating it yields CASSLTDTQYF.

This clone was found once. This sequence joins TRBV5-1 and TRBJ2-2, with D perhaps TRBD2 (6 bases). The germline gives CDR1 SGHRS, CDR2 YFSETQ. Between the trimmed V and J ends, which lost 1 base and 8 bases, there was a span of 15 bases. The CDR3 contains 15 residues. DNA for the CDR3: TGCGCCAGCAGCTTGTCCGTCGCGGGGTCGGGGGAGCTGTTTTTT. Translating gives CASSLSVAGSGELFF.

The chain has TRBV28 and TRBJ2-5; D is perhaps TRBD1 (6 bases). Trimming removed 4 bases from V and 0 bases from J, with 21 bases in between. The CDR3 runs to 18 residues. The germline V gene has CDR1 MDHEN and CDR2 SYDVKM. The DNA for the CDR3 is TGTGCCAGCAGTTCAAGGGCAGGGAAAAGGGGGTACCAAGAGACCCAGTACTTC. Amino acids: CASSSRAGKRGYQETQYF. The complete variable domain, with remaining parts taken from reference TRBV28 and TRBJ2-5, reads DVKVTQSSRYLVKRTGEKVFLECVQDMDHENMFWYRQDPGLGLRLIYFSYDVKMKEKGDIPEGYSVSREKKERFSLILESASTNQTSMYLCASSSRAGKRGYQETQYFGPGTRLLVL.

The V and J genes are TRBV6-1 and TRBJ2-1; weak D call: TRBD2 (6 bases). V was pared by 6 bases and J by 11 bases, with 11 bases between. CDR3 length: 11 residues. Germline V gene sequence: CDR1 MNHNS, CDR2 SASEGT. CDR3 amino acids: CASSVLAKQFF. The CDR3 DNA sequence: TGTGCCAGCAGCGTACTAGCTAAGCAGTTCTTC.

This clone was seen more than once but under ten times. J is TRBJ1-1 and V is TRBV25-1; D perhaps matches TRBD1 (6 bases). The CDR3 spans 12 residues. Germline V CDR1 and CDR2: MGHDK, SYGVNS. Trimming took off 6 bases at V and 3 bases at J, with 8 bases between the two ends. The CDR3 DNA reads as TGTGCCAGCAGGTGGGGGCACACTGAAGCTTTCTTT. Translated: CASRWGHTEAFF. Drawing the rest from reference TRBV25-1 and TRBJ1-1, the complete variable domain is EADIYQTPRYLVIGTGKKITLECSQTMGHDKMYWYQQDPGMELHLIHYSYGVNSTEKGDLSSESTVSRIRTEHFPLTLESARPSHTSQYLCASRWGHTEAFFGQGTRLTVV.

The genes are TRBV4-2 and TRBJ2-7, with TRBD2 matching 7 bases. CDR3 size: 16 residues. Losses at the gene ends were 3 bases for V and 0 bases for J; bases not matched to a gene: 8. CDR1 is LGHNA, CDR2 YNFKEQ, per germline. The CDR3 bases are TGTGCCAGCAGCCATCCGACTAGCCCCACCTCCTACGAGCAGTACTTC. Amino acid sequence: CASSHPTSPTSYEQYF.

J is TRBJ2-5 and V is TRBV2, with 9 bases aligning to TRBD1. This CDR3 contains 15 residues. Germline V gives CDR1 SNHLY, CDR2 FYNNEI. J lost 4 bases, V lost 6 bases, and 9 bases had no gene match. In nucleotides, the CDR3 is TGTGCCAGCAGGGAGGACAGGGGAGAGGGAGAGACCCAGTACTTC. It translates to CASREDRGEGETQYF. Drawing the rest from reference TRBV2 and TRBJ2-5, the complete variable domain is EPEVTQTPSHQVTQMGQEVILRCVPISNHLYFYWYRQILGQKVEFLVSFYNNEISEKSEIFDDQFSVERPDGSNFTLKIRSTKLEDSAMYFCASREDRGEGETQYFGPGTRLLVL.

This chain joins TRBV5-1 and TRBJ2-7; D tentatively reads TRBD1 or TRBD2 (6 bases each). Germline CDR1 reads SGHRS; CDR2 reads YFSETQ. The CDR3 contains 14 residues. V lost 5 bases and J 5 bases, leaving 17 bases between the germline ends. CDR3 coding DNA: TGCGCCAGCAGGTGGGGGGCCCTTACGGACGAGCAGTACTTC. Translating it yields CASRWGALTDEQYF.

The chain's CDR3 is CASSLGWLAEAFF. The CDR3 nucleotides read TGTGCCAGCAGTTTAGGGTGGTTGGCTGAAGCTTTCTTT. V and J are TRBV28 and TRBJ1-1; D gene ambiguous. V dropped 2 bases and J dropped 6 bases, with 10 bases sitting between them. The CDR3 covers 13 residues. Germline-derived CDR1 and CDR2 are MDHEN and SYDVKM.

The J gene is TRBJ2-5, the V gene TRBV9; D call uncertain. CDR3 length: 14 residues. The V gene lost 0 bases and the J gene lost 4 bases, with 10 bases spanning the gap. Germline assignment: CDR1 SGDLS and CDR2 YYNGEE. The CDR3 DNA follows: TGTGCCAGCAGCGTAGTCCCTTCCACAGAGACCCAGTACTTC. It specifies CASSVVPSTETQYF.